These 21 T cell receptor beta chains originate from one sample sequenced in a study of shared clonotypes between healthy human individuals. The protocol was immunoSEQ multiplex PCR, while the TCRdb copy is restricted to in-frame clones and leaves out a portion. Of around 690,000 clones in the sample, about 92% were seen once. The sequenced sample was memory CD8+ T cells from PBMCs. Subset defined: CD45RO+ cells pooled with CCR7-negative TemRA cells. The receptors were sampled from a young man in good health. Some clones in this sample may be carry-over from other donors' samples.

The V and J genes are TRBV7-7 and TRBJ2-3, with D possibly being TRBD1 (6 bases). Germline V gene lookup returns CDR1 SSHAT and CDR2 FNYEAQ (reference sequence). CDR3 size: 15 residues. CDR3 DNA: TGTGCAGACTCAGATCTGGGGACACGCACAGATACGCAGTATTTT. It yields the protein CADSDLGTRTDTQYF.

The chain uses TRBV28 and TRBJ1-6, with TRBD1 as a possible D gene (5 bases). V lost 3 bases and J 14 bases, leaving 8 bases between the germline ends. This CDR3 comprises 11 residues. Germline CDR1 and CDR2: MDHEN and SYDVKM. The CDR3 here is CASSFGATLHF. CDR3 bases: TGTGCCAGCAGTTTTGGGGCTACCCTCCACTTT. Drawing the rest from reference TRBV28 and TRBJ1-6, the complete variable domain is DVKVTQSSRYLVKRTGEKVFLECVQDMDHENMFWYRQDPGLGLRLIYFSYDVKMKEKGDIPEGYSVSREKKERFSLILESASTNQTSMYLCASSFGATLHFGNGTRLTVT.

About this clone: A far larger clone is a single base away, which makes a read error likely. At the DNA level, this CDR3 is encoded by other sequences in the same sample as well. J is TRBJ2-5 and V is TRBV4-2; D not certain. V dropped 0 bases and J dropped 5 bases, with 4 bases sitting between them. Germline CDR1 is LGHNA and CDR2 is YNFKEQ. CDR3 length: 12 amino acids. This chain's CDR3 is CASSQEGETQYF. Written as DNA, the CDR3 is TGTGCCAGCAGCCAAGAGGGGGAGACCCAGTACTTC.

J is TRBJ1-2 and V is TRBV2; 8 nucleotides match TRBD1. The CDR3 extends over 15 amino acids. The germline V gene encodes CDR1 SNHLY and CDR2 FYNNEI. The ends lost 6 bases at V and 4 bases at J; junction bases unmatched: 10. The CDR3 loop is CASRVTGGEGYGYTF. CDR3 bases: TGTGCCAGCAGGGTTACAGGGGGAGAGGGCTATGGCTACACCTTC.

Here the CDR3 reads CASSEVISGESYGYTF. The CDR3 DNA reads as TGTGCCAGCAGTGAAGTAATTAGTGGAGAAAGCTATGGCTACACCTTC. The rearrangement links TRBV6-1 to TRBJ1-2; D is uncertain. From germline, CDR1 is MNHNS and CDR2 SASEGT. This CDR3 is built from 16 residues. V was shortened by 1 base and J by 4 bases, with 16 bases between the two germline ends.

The J gene is TRBJ2-5, the V gene TRBV28; 8 nucleotides align to TRBD1. V gave up 1 base and J gave up 14 bases; unmatched junction bases: 12. CDR3 length: 14 residues. Germline V gene sequence: CDR1 MDHEN, CDR2 SYDVKM. Written as DNA, the CDR3 is TGTGCCAGCAGTTTATCTACCCTCCGGGACAGGAGATACTTC. The encoded protein is CASSLSTLRDRRYF.

V and J are TRBV27 and TRBJ1-1; no firm D call. Trimming took off 4 bases at V and 0 bases at J, with 12 bases between the two ends. Germline lookup yields CDR1 MNHEY and CDR2 SMNVEV (reference sequence). The CDR3 is 15 amino acids. DNA for the CDR3: TGTGCCAGCAGTTGGGATGGAGCGTTGAACACTGAAGCTTTCTTT. It codes for CASSWDGALNTEAFF.

About this clone itself: One junction end disagrees with the germline gene, perhaps due to a read error. The chain is built from TRBV4-3 and TRBJ2-3; D remains unclear. CDR1 LGHNA and CDR2 YSLEER come from the germline V gene. The CDR3 length is 13 residues. The CDR3 DNA reads as TGCGCCAGCAGCATAGAGCCCACAGATACGCAGTACTTT. Protein sequence: CASSIEPTDTQYF.

The chain recombines TRBV9 with TRBJ2-7, with 9 bases lining up with TRBD1. J gave up 7 bases and V 4 bases, and 15 bases lay outside the gene matches. Germline lookup yields CDR1 SGDLS and CDR2 YYNGEE. The CDR3 consists of 16 residues. The CDR3 here is CASSPGGTGIFGEQYF. Here the CDR3 DNA reads TGTGCCAGCAGCCCTGGGGGGACAGGGATCTTTGGGGAGCAGTACTTC.

This clone was counted once. The chain uses TRBV15 and TRBJ2-1; TRBD2 matches 12 bases. Germline V gene sequence: CDR1 LNHNV, CDR2 YYDKDF (reference sequence). CDR3 length: 16 amino acids. Losses at the gene ends were 5 bases for V and 4 bases for J; bases not matched to a gene: 6. CDR3 bases: TGTGCCACCAGCGGAAGACTAGCGGGAGAGTACAATGAGCAGTTCTTC. Translating gives CATSGRLAGEYNEQFF.

This sequence joins TRBV6-5 and TRBJ2-7; the D gene is possibly TRBD1 (6 bases). Per the germline V gene, CDR1 is MNHEY and CDR2 is SVGAGI. This CDR3 is built from 15 residues. V lost 0 bases and J 3 bases, leaving 12 bases between the germline ends. CDR3 in DNA: TGTGCCAGCAGTTACTCACAGGGCGAACTCTACGAGCAGTACTTC. Protein sequence: CASSYSQGELYEQYF.

The rearrangement joins TRBV5-6 to TRBJ2-7, with D possibly TRBD1 on 6 matching bases. With 4 bases removed from V and 4 bases from J, the gap between germline ends came to 15 bases. Germline V CDR1 and CDR2: SGHDT, YYEEEE. This CDR3 contains 14 residues. In nucleotides, the CDR3 is TGTGCCAGCAGCACTACAGGGATAGTATACGAGCAGTACTTC. It is translated as CASSTTGIVYEQYF.

This CDR3 reads CASSQDLEGPGYGYTF. CDR3 nucleotide sequence: TGCGCCAGCAGCCAAGATTTAGAGGGGCCGGGCTATGGCTACACCTTC. The chain combines TRBV4-3 with TRBJ1-2; D may be TRBD1 (5 bases). In germline, CDR1 is LGHNA, CDR2 YSLEER. The V end was cut by 0 bases, the J end by 4 bases, with 15 bases between. The CDR3 runs to 16 residues.

V gene TRBV19 combines with J gene TRBJ2-2; 7 positions agree with TRBD1. The CDR3 has 14 amino acids. J was trimmed by 6 bases and V by 7 bases; bases with no gene match: 8. Per germline, CDR1 LNHDA and CDR2 SQIVND (reference sequence). The CDR3 bases are TGTGCCAGTATTGAGGGGGCGCTACCCGGGGAGCTGTTTTTT. It is translated as CASIEGALPGELFF. The whole variable domain, remainder taken from reference TRBV19 and TRBJ2-2, is DGGITQSPKYLFRKEGQNVTLSCEQNLNHDAMYWYRQDPGQGLRLIYYSQIVNDFQKGDIAEGYSVSREKKESFPLTVTSAQKNPTAFYLCASIEGALPGELFFGEGSRLTVL.

This chain connects TRBV19 to TRBJ2-4, with D perhaps matching TRBD1 (5 bases). The CDR3 totals 16 residues. The germline gives CDR1 LNHDA, CDR2 SQIVND (reference sequence). With 5 bases removed from V and 1 base from J, the gap between germline ends came to 15 bases. The chain's CDR3 is CASSVDSAWAKNIQYF. The CDR3 region has the DNA TGTGCCAGTAGTGTCGACAGCGCCTGGGCCAAAAACATTCAGTACTTC.

The chain employs TRBV11-2 and TRBJ2-1; the D gene is possibly TRBD2 (5 bases). The ends were cut back, 0 bases at V and 14 bases at J, with 8 bases in the middle. Germline CDR1 and CDR2: SGHAT and FQNNGV. The CDR3 loop spans 11 amino acids. This CDR3 is CASSLERAKFF. The CDR3 DNA reads TGTGCCAGCAGCTTAGAGCGGGCGAAGTTCTTC.

The rearrangement links TRBV7-6 to TRBJ1-1, with D possibly being TRBD1 (6 bases). Deletions cut 3 bases from V and 2 bases from J, with 16 bases between. In germline, CDR1 is SGHVS, CDR2 FNYEAQ. There are 16 residues in the CDR3. CDR3 coding DNA: TGTGCCAGCAGCTTTTCACAGGGCGGGGGTAACACTGAAGCTTTCTTT. It codes for CASSFSQGGGNTEAFF.

The CDR3 nucleotides read TGTGCCAGCAGCGTAGTAGGGGGCATTGAAGCTTTCTTT. This encodes CASSVVGGIEAFF. This chain joins TRBV9 and TRBJ1-1; 7 bases map to TRBD1. Per germline, CDR1 SGDLS and CDR2 YYNGEE. The CDR3 runs 13 residues. With 0 bases clipped from V and 7 bases from J, the junction kept 3 bases outside the gene matches. Using reference TRBV9 and TRBJ1-1 for the parts outside the CDR3, the full variable domain is DSGVTQTPKHLITATGQRVTLRCSPRSGDLSVYWYQQSLDQGLQFLIQYYNGEERAKGNILERFSAQQFPDLHSELNLSSLELGDSALYFCASSVVGGIEAFFGQGTRLTVV.

The chain couples TRBV9 to TRBJ1-5; a weak D match, TRBD1 (5 bases). V lost 1 base and J 0 bases, leaving 8 bases between the germline ends. CDR3 size: 15 residues. The V gene's germline CDR1 is SGDLS and CDR2 YYNGEE. The CDR3 DNA is TGTGCCAGCAGCGTAAGGGGAGATAGCAATCAGCCCCAGCATTTT. It specifies CASSVRGDSNQPQHF.

The chain recombines TRBV7-6 with TRBJ2-7, with unresolved D. Germline CDR1 reads SGHVS; CDR2 reads FNYEAQ. V was cut by 4 bases and J by 1 base, with 8 bases left in between. The CDR3 covers 13 residues. The CDR3 region has the DNA TGTGCCAGCAGCTACGGCGGTTCCTACGAGCAGTACTTC. Its translation: CASSYGGSYEQYF.

The rearrangement joins TRBV4-1 to TRBJ2-5; 8 positions agree with TRBD1. CDR3 length equals 14 residues. Germline V gene data show CDR1 as MGHRA and CDR2 as YSYEKL. With V trimmed by 5 bases and J by 5 bases, 7 bases remained unmatched. The chain's CDR3 is CASSVGTGQETQYF. The CDR3 DNA reads as TGCGCCAGCAGCGTCGGGACAGGACAGGAGACCCAGTACTTC.